The next 23 T cell receptor beta chains were all read from a single sample in a study of blood T cell repertoires in COVID-19. Clones were read by immunoSEQ multiplex PCR, and TCRdb kept only the in-frame ones, dropping some. The data contain roughly 420,000 clones, around 87% of them singletons. Specimen: PBMCs or T cells enriched from blood (not recorded which). All receptors come from a woman in her thirties with acute COVID-19.

The rearrangement uses TRBV2 and TRBJ2-7, with D possibly matching TRBD1 (7 bases). CDR1 and CDR2 from the germline V gene are SNHLY and FYNNEI. This CDR3 has 14 amino acids. V was trimmed by 1 base and J by 6 bases, leaving 13 bases between them. The CDR3 loop is CASSEVRQGGEQYF. The DNA of the CDR3 is TGTGCCAGCAGTGAAGTCCGACAGGGAGGCGAGCAGTACTTC.

V and J are TRBV7-2 and TRBJ2-5; 9 bases align to TRBD1. The CDR3 contains 16 residues. Per the germline V gene, CDR1 is SGHTA and CDR2 is FQGNSA. The ends lost 5 bases at V and 5 bases at J; junction bases unmatched: 12. DNA of the CDR3: TGTGCCAGCAGCCAATTCCCGGGACAGGGCCAGGAGACCCAGTACTTC. Translation gives CASSQFPGQGQETQYF.

J is TRBJ1-2 and V is TRBV30; D is unresolved. The CDR3 runs 13 residues. Germline assignment: CDR1 GTSNPN and CDR2 SVGIG (reference sequence). The V end lost 7 bases, the J end lost 4 bases, and 16 bases lay between the germline ends. The CDR3 region has the DNA TGTGCCTACGCTCTTGAGGGAGTCTATGGCTACACCTTC. Translation gives CAYALEGVYGYTF.

The chain couples TRBV19 to TRBJ2-7, with TRBD1 as a possible D gene (6 bases). This CDR3 spans 15 amino acids. Trimming stripped 4 bases from V and 4 bases from J, with 17 bases between. Germline V gene sequence: CDR1 LNHDA, CDR2 SQIVND (reference sequence). The CDR3 is CASSSLTGFGYEQYF. CDR3 nucleotide sequence: TGTGCCAGTAGTAGCCTAACAGGGTTTGGGTACGAGCAGTACTTC.

Regarding this clone: A junction boundary mismatches the germline segment, possibly from a read error. This sequence joins TRBV15 and TRBJ2-3, with D unclear. The germline CDR1 and CDR2 sequences are LNHNV and YYDKDF (reference sequence). The CDR3 spans 14 residues. CDR3 loop: CATSRGSSTDTQYF. The CDR3 DNA sequence: TGTGCCACCAGTAGAGGTTCTAGCACAGATACGCAGTATTTT.

This chain uses TRBV19 with TRBJ2-1, with D unclear. The germline V and J ends were trimmed by 7 bases and 0 bases, with 10 bases remaining between them. CDR3 length: 14 residues. Germline assignment: CDR1 LNHDA and CDR2 SQIVND (reference sequence). The CDR3 nucleotides are TGTGCCAGTACCCAGTACTACTCCTACAATGAGCAGTTCTTC. Translation gives CASTQYYSYNEQFF.

The rearrangement links TRBV27 to TRBJ2-7, with D possibly matching TRBD1 (5 bases). The CDR3 consists of 13 residues. Trimming removed 3 bases from V and 2 bases from J, with 8 bases in between. Per germline, CDR1 MNHEY and CDR2 SMNVEV (reference sequence). The CDR3 protein is CASSLGRAYEQYF. The CDR3 bases are TGTGCCAGCAGTTTGGGCAGGGCCTACGAGCAGTACTTC.

J is TRBJ2-7 and V is TRBV30, with TRBD1 identical over 7 bases. Germline CDR1 and CDR2: GTSNPN and SVGIG (reference sequence). This CDR3 contains 12 residues. J was trimmed by 0 bases and V by 5 bases; bases with no gene match: 1. CDR3 nucleotide sequence: TGTGCCTGGGGACAGGTCTCCTACGAGCAGTACTTC. This gives the protein CAWGQVSYEQYF.

This clone was detected a few times. The chain joins TRBV18 to TRBJ2-1; possible D gene TRBD1, 7 bases. This CDR3 comprises 16 residues. Germline CDR1 reads KGHSH; CDR2 reads LQKENI. The V end lost 4 bases, the J end lost 8 bases, and 21 bases lay between the germline ends. The CDR3 is CASSLNGRGRGDEQFF. CDR3 coding DNA: TGTGCCAGCTCACTCAACGGAAGGGGGCGCGGGGATGAGCAGTTCTTC. Full variable domain (rest looked up from reference TRBV18 and TRBJ2-1): NAGVMQNPRHLVRRRGQEARLRCSPMKGHSHVYWYRQLPEEGLKFMVYLQKENIIDESGMPKERFSAEFPKEGPSILRIQQVVRGDSAAYFCASSLNGRGRGDEQFFGPGTRLTVL.

With regard to this clone: The same CDR3 also results from other DNA sequences found in this sample. V usage is TRBV7-3 and J usage is TRBJ2-1; the D is unclear. CDR3 length equals 12 residues. V lost 2 bases and J 7 bases, leaving 6 bases between the germline ends. Germline V CDR1 and CDR2: SGHTA, FQGTGA. CDR3 sequence reads: CASSLGSNEQFF. CDR3 bases: TGTGCCAGCAGCTTAGGCAGTAATGAGCAGTTCTTC.

This chain uses TRBV7-2 with TRBJ2-7, with D hard to call. The CDR3 runs 11 residues. Germline CDR1 SGHTA, CDR2 FQGNSA. The germline V and J ends were trimmed by 4 bases and 2 bases, with 3 bases remaining between them. CDR3 sequence reads: CASSSTYEQYF. CDR3 coding DNA: TGTGCCAGCAGCTCCACCTACGAGCAGTACTTC.

The rearrangement links TRBV27 to TRBJ1-3, with 7 bases fitting TRBD1. CDR1 MNHEY and CDR2 SMNVEV come from the germline V gene (reference sequence). Losses at the gene ends were 5 bases for V and 3 bases for J; bases not matched to a gene: 4. This CDR3 comprises 14 residues. The CDR3 region has the DNA TGTGCCAGCAGTCCTCGGACAGGTGGAAACACCATATATTTT. Translated, it gives CASSPRTGGNTIYF.

This clone was observed a few times. J is TRBJ1-5 and V is TRBV12-3 or TRBV12-4, with D maybe TRBD1 (5 bases). V gave up 5 bases and J gave up 7 bases, with 12 bases separating them. The CDR3 loop spans 13 amino acids. The DNA for the CDR3 is TGTGCCAGCAGTCTGACAGCCCAGCAGCCCCAGCATTTT. This translates into CASSLTAQQPQHF.

This chain joins TRBV4-1 and TRBJ2-7; a weak D match, TRBD2 (7 bases). The CDR3 has 16 residues. The V end lost 0 bases, the J end lost 7 bases, and 19 bases lay between the germline ends. The V gene's germline CDR1 is MGHRA and CDR2 YSYEKL. The CDR3 DNA follows: TGCGCCAGCAGCCAAGAGGCCGGGGGGCCCCTAAGGGAGCAGTACTTC. Translation: CASSQEAGGPLREQYF.

This clone was seen once. V gene TRBV9 combines with J gene TRBJ2-7, with TRBD2 matching 7 bases. Trimming at V came to 3 bases and at J to 0 bases, leaving 6 bases not matched to a gene. Germline assignment: CDR1 SGDLS and CDR2 YYNGEE. This CDR3 region has 15 residues. CDR3 residues: CASSASGGDSYEQYF. In nucleotides, the CDR3 is TGTGCCAGCAGCGCTTCGGGGGGAGACTCCTACGAGCAGTACTTC.

The rearrangement links TRBV30 to TRBJ1-1, with unresolved D. The CDR3 is made up of 13 amino acids. The ends were cut back, 2 bases at V and 0 bases at J, with 7 bases in the middle. Per germline, CDR1 GTSNPN and CDR2 SVGIG (reference sequence). CDR3 bases: TGTGCCTGGAGTCAATCAATGAACACTGAAGCTTTCTTT. This sequence encodes CAWSQSMNTEAFF.

The V and J genes are TRBV10-3 and TRBJ1-3; no reliable D call. Trimming took 3 bases from V and 1 from J, leaving 10 bases between them. The CDR3 is made up of 15 amino acids. Germline-derived CDR1 and CDR2 are ENHRY and SYGVKD. Written as DNA, the CDR3 is TGTGCCATCAGTGAACAAGTGCCGTCTGGAAACACCATATATTTT. It specifies CAISEQVPSGNTIYF.

V gene TRBV27 combines with J gene TRBJ1-4; 12 bases are shared with TRBD1. V lost 4 bases and J lost 7; bases outside the gene matches: 7. This CDR3 contains 16 residues. Per germline, CDR1 MNHEY and CDR2 SMNVEV (reference sequence). CDR3 in DNA: TGTGCCAGCAGTTCCACGGGACAGGGGGCTGTTGAAAAACTGTTTTTT. Translated: CASSSTGQGAVEKLFF.

The chain uses TRBV20-1 and TRBJ1-3; D remains ambiguous. Trimming removed 4 bases at V and 4 bases at J, with 5 bases between. Looked up from germline, CDR1 is DFQATT and CDR2 is SNEGSKA (reference sequence). The CDR3 runs 11 residues. The CDR3 coding sequence is TGCAGTGCTAATCTAGGAAACACCATATATTTT. Its protein is CSANLGNTIYF.

The gene calls are TRBV3-1 (or the pseudogene TRBV3-2) and TRBJ1-1; D is possibly TRBD1 (5 bases). The germline CDR1 and CDR2 sequences are LGHDT and YNNKEL (reference sequence). Trimming removed 3 bases from V and 4 bases from J, with 12 bases in between. The CDR3 length is 14 residues. CDR3 nucleotides: TGTGCCAGCAGCCACGGATCAGGGCTCACTGAAGCTTTCTTT. Protein product: CASSHGSGLTEAFF.

The V gene is TRBV24-1, the J gene TRBJ1-2, with D possibly being TRBD1 (5 bases). Trimming cost V 6 bases and J 3 bases, with 10 bases left between them. The CDR3 has 13 residues. Germline V gives CDR1 KGHDR, CDR2 SFDVKD. The CDR3 is CATSPGFDYGYTF. In DNA, the CDR3 is TGTGCCACCAGTCCAGGGTTCGACTATGGCTACACCTTC.

The chain couples TRBV5-1 to TRBJ2-5, with unresolved D. Germline values: CDR1 SGHRS, CDR2 YFSETQ. Trimming left V 3 bases short and J 5 bases short, with 14 bases between. CDR3 length: 14 residues. For the CDR3, the DNA is TGCGCCAGCAGCTCGTACTACCCCCAGGAGACCCAGTACTTC. Translated, it gives CASSSYYPQETQYF.

This chain uses TRBV30 with TRBJ2-7; weak D call: TRBD1 (6 bases). CDR3 length equals 15 residues. Germline V CDR1 and CDR2: GTSNPN, SVGIG (reference sequence). Trimming shortened V by 1 base and J by 7 bases, and 20 bases separated the two germline ends. The CDR3 nucleotides read TGTGCCTGGAGTGACTTTCTCGGTGGGGGCGGGGAGCAGTACTTC. It specifies CAWSDFLGGGGEQYF.